Below are 20 T cell receptor beta chains sequenced from a single sample in a study of regulatory T cells in long-lasting Graves disease. Regarding time point: newly diagnosed GD, antithyroid drugs for less than 3 months. There was RNA extracted from PBMCs, and the TCR library was made from it. To make TCR beta libraries, researchers used iRepertoire HTBI primers and Arm-PCR of CDR3 regions. TCRdb processed the multiplex PCR reads anew with MiXCR; each CDR3 protein has one entry. This table holds under 400,000 distinct CDR3 sequences, around 15% found once. The same specimen was also included in a second study, on T cells in Graves' hyperthyroidism and ophthalmopathy.

The source material was peripheral blood mononuclear cells (PBMCs), sampled at new diagnosis, from a patient treated with antithyroid drugs. Every receptor here comes from a man aged 35 to 55 with Graves disease.

Worth noting for this clonotype: A read error may explain this, as a much larger clone is one base away. The chain links TRBV6-1 to TRBJ2-1, with 7 bases identical to TRBD2. The CDR3 is 14 amino acids. Germline V gene lookup returns CDR1 MNHNS and CDR2 SASEGT. V was clipped by 2 bases and J by 10 bases; unmatched bases: 8. The CDR3 DNA is TGTGCCAGCAGTGAATTGCGGGGGAGCTACGAGCAGTTCTTC. This encodes CASSELRGSYEQFF.

This clonotype appeared many times. The V and J genes are TRBV24-1 and TRBJ2-2; D is ambiguous. Looked up from germline, CDR1 is KGHDR and CDR2 is SFDVKD. CDR3 length: 13 amino acids. V lost 4 bases and J lost 5, with 7 bases in between. As DNA, the CDR3 is TGTGCCACCAGTGACTATGGGACCGGGGAGCTGTTTTTT. Translated: CATSDYGTGELFF.

This clonotype was seen ten or more times. The rearrangement links TRBV7-2 to TRBJ2-1; possibly TRBD1 or TRBD2 for D (5 bases each). The CDR3 sequence is 14 residues long. The germline V and J ends were trimmed by 0 bases and 12 bases, with 15 bases remaining between them. Germline CDR1 and CDR2: SGHTA and FQGNSA. CDR3 bases: TGTGCCAGCAGCTTAGCGGGGACCGCAAGGGGGCAGTTCTTC. It is translated as CASSLAGTARGQFF.

Details on this clonotype: A much larger clonotype is one base distant, so this may be a read error. V usage is TRBV7-2 and J usage is TRBJ2-5; D remains unclear. The CDR3 sequence is 14 residues long. Germline V lookup: CDR1 SGHTA, CDR2 FQGNSA. The CDR3 bases are TGTGCCAGCAGCTTAGGGGCAGCCCAAGCGACCCAGTACTTC. It specifies CASSLGAAQATQYF.

This clonotype has a handful of counts. The gene calls are TRBV27 and TRBJ2-3, with a weak D call TRBD2 (6 bases). Germline assignment: CDR1 MNHEY and CDR2 SMNVEV (reference sequence). The CDR3 sequence is 16 residues long. Between the trimmed V and J ends, which lost 4 bases and 0 bases, there was a span of 14 bases. The DNA of the CDR3 is TGTGCCAGCAGTTCACAGGTAGCGGCTAGCACAGATACGCAGTATTTT. This codes for CASSSQVAASTDTQYF.

Only a few counts were recorded for this clonotype. The V gene is TRBV7-9, the J gene TRBJ2-1; 10 bases are shared with TRBD1. Unmatched junction bases numbered 7, after V lost 4 bases and J lost 4 bases. Germline loops: CDR1 SEHNR, CDR2 FQNEAQ (reference sequence). This CDR3 is 16 amino acids long. The CDR3 DNA is TGTGCCAGCAGCTACCTCGGACAGGGGGGATACAATGAGCAGTTCTTC. It encodes CASSYLGQGGYNEQFF.

Of note for this clonotype: Given a much more abundant clone one base away, this may be a read error. The chain combines TRBV6-2 or TRBV6-3 with TRBJ1-1; D might be TRBD1 (5 bases). There are 15 residues in the CDR3. Germline lookup yields CDR1 MNHEY and CDR2 SVGEGT. The chain's CDR3 is CASSYSQGGNTEALF. CDR3 in DNA: TGTGCCAGCAGTTACTCCCAGGGTGGGAACACTGAAGCTCTCTTT.

This clonotype was observed a handful of times. The V and J genes are TRBV7-9 and TRBJ2-3; D is possibly TRBD2 (5 bases). V shed 6 bases and J shed 2 bases, with 15 bases lying between them. Germline CDR1 SEHNR, CDR2 FQNEAQ (reference sequence). The CDR3 is 15 residues long. As DNA, the CDR3 is TGTGCCAGCAGAAGGACCAGCGGAGTCACAGATACGCAGTATTTT. Translation gives CASRRTSGVTDTQYF.

The chain joins TRBV19 to TRBJ1-1, with 9 bases that match TRBD1. V trimming: 11 bases; J trimming: 4 bases; junction bases outside the gene matches: 17. The CDR3 sequence is 16 residues long. Germline V CDR1 and CDR2: LNHDA, SQIVND (reference sequence). This CDR3 reads CAGTRPGQGVFTEAFF. The CDR3 region has the DNA TGTGCCGGTACCAGGCCGGGACAGGGAGTATTCACTGAAGCTTTCTTT.

Ten or more counts support this clonotype. This chain joins TRBV2 and TRBJ2-1; TRBD1 matches at 8 bases. The CDR3 extends over 14 amino acids. Trimming cost V 4 bases and J 9 bases; bases outside gene matches: 8. Per germline, CDR1 SNHLY and CDR2 FYNNEI. The chain's CDR3 is CASSVQGVSVEQFF. The CDR3 DNA reads as TGTGCCAGCAGTGTACAGGGGGTCAGTGTTGAGCAGTTCTTC.

This clonotype was recorded many times. The chain is built from TRBV5-4 and TRBJ2-5; D is unresolved. The CDR3 is 13 amino acids. The V gene's germline CDR1 is SGHNT and CDR2 YYREEE (reference sequence). Trimming shortened V by 2 bases and J by 3 bases, and 8 bases separated the two germline ends. The CDR3 protein is CASSFDGKETQYF. In DNA, the CDR3 is TGTGCCAGCAGCTTCGACGGAAAAGAGACCCAGTACTTC.

The rearrangement uses TRBV10-3 and TRBJ2-2; 7 bases match TRBD2. This CDR3 is 15 amino acids long. J was trimmed by 4 bases and V by 6 bases; bases with no gene match: 8. Per the germline V gene, CDR1 is ENHRY and CDR2 is SYGVKD. In DNA form, the CDR3 reads TGTGCCATCAGAGCGGGACTCGACCTCACCGGGGAGCTGTTTTTT. Its translation: CAIRAGLDLTGELFF.

This clonotype was seen a handful of times. The chain carries TRBV5-1 and TRBJ2-7; 7 bases match TRBD1. The V gene end was trimmed by 4 bases and the J gene end by 9 bases; junction bases not matched to a gene: 10. The CDR3 consists of 13 residues. The V gene's germline CDR1 is SGHRS and CDR2 YFSETQ. The CDR3 DNA reads TGCGCCAGCAGCCAAGCCCTGACAGGGTTGCAGTACTTC. Translating gives CASSQALTGLQYF.

As concerns this clonotype: The junction shows a germline mismatch at one end, possibly a read error. The V and J genes are TRBV28 and TRBJ1-1; 7 positions agree with TRBD1. CDR3 length equals 12 residues. CDR1 is MDHEN and CDR2 is SYDVKM in the germline V gene. This chain's CDR3 is CAGQTGYTKAFF. CDR3 bases: TGTGCCGGGCAGACAGGGTACACTAAAGCTTTCTTT.

Ten or more counts support this clonotype. The V gene is TRBV4-3, the J gene TRBJ2-7, with D perhaps matching TRBD1 (5 bases). The CDR3 loop spans 16 amino acids. The germline V gene encodes CDR1 LGHNA and CDR2 YSLEER. The V gene lost 0 bases and the J gene lost 3 bases, with 15 bases spanning the gap. Written as DNA, the CDR3 is TGCGCCAGCAGCCAAGAAATCGACAGCTCAGTCTACGAGCAGTACTTC. Translation: CASSQEIDSSVYEQYF.

This chain connects TRBV20-1 to TRBJ2-3, with D possibly being TRBD2 (7 bases). V dropped 5 bases and J dropped 6 bases, with 24 bases sitting between them. Germline CDR1 and CDR2: DFQATT and SNEGSKA (reference sequence). CDR3 size: 16 residues. The CDR3 spells CSASPVGGGWLDTQYF. Here the CDR3 DNA reads TGCAGTGCTTCCCCCGTCGGCGGGGGCTGGTTGGATACGCAGTATTTT.

This clonotype was detected ten times or more. The chain is built from TRBV20-1 and TRBJ2-1; D is uncertain. Per germline, CDR1 DFQATT and CDR2 SNEGSKA (reference sequence). The V end lost 1 base, the J end lost 5 bases, and 9 bases lay between the germline ends. The CDR3 is 13 amino acids. The CDR3 here is CSARGLENNEQFF. DNA for the CDR3: TGCAGTGCTAGAGGACTGGAAAACAATGAGCAGTTCTTC.

This clonotype was seen at least ten times. CDR3 residues: CASSFDPGNLYNEQFF. Written as DNA, the CDR3 is TGTGCCAGCAGTTTTGATCCGGGGAACCTTTACAATGAGCAGTTCTTC. J is TRBJ2-1 and V is TRBV28; TRBD2 is a possible D gene (5 bases). The V gene's germline CDR1 is MDHEN and CDR2 SYDVKM. Trimming cost V 3 bases and J 4 bases, with 16 bases left between them. The CDR3 sequence is 16 residues long. Variable domain in full (rest from reference TRBV28 and TRBJ2-1): DVKVTQSSRYLVKRTGEKVFLECVQDMDHENMFWYRQDPGLGLRLIYFSYDVKMKEKGDIPEGYSVSREKKERFSLILESASTNQTSMYLCASSFDPGNLYNEQFFGPGTRLTVL.

This clonotype came up many times. The CDR3 loop is CASSQASGGGYEQYF. The CDR3 DNA reads as TGTGCCAGCAGCCAGGCTAGCGGGGGCGGGTACGAGCAGTACTTC. The V gene is TRBV4-2, the J gene TRBJ2-7; 10 bases fit TRBD2. After removal of 3 bases from V and 4 bases from J, the junction contained 6 bases not matched to a gene. CDR1 is LGHNA and CDR2 is YNFKEQ in the germline V gene. The CDR3 is 15 amino acids.

At least ten counts were recorded for this clonotype. The chain carries TRBV7-9 and TRBJ2-3; TRBD1 matches 8 bases. The germline V gene encodes CDR1 SEHNR and CDR2 FQNEAQ (reference sequence). V gave up 5 bases and J gave up 5 bases; unmatched junction bases: 12. The CDR3 extends over 16 amino acids. The CDR3 loop reads CASSANLAGGIDTQYF. The CDR3 DNA sequence: TGTGCCAGCAGCGCCAATCTGGCAGGGGGCATAGATACGCAGTATTTT.